Below are 18 T cell receptor beta chains sequenced from a single sample in a study of shared clonotypes between healthy human individuals. TCRdb's copy holds only in-frame clones and misses some; the assay was immunoSEQ multiplex PCR. The sample records roughly 2,300,000 clones, around 92% being singletons. What was sequenced was naive CD4+ T cells from PBMCs. Stated subset: CD45RA+ positively selected. These receptors came from a man aged 18 to 29 in good health. Some clones in this sample may be carry-over from other donors' samples.

Only one count was recorded for this clone. The chain has TRBV2 and TRBJ2-1; tentative D call: TRBD2 (6 bases). The V gene's germline CDR1 is SNHLY and CDR2 FYNNEI. This CDR3 has 19 amino acids. V lost 3 bases to trimming and J lost 2 bases, with 23 bases between them. The CDR3 nucleotides read TGTGCCAGCAGTGAGGCCCTCCTTAGAGCGGGTGCCCCCTACAATGAGCAGTTCTTC. This sequence encodes CASSEALLRAGAPYNEQFF.

For this clone: This same CDR3 is encoded by further DNA sequences in the sample. This sequence joins TRBV18 and TRBJ2-3; D tentatively fits TRBD1 or TRBD2 (5 bases each). Trimming pared 2 bases from V and 6 bases from J, leaving 9 bases between. The CDR3 spans 13 residues. CDR1 is KGHSH, CDR2 LQKENI, per germline. CDR3 sequence (DNA): TGTGCCAGCTCACCAGGGGCGGGTGATACGCAGTATTTT. Its protein is CASSPGAGDTQYF.

Details on this clone: This sample also contains other DNA sequences that code for the same CDR3. This chain connects TRBV18 to TRBJ1-5, with 8 positions matching TRBD1. Per the germline V gene, CDR1 is KGHSH and CDR2 is LQKENI. With V trimmed by 3 bases and J by 7 bases, 5 bases remained unmatched. The CDR3 length is 14 residues. CDR3 protein: CASSPTGGYQPQHF. The CDR3 DNA sequence: TGTGCCAGCTCACCCACAGGGGGATACCAGCCCCAGCATTTT. Together with reference TRBV18 and TRBJ1-5, the CDR3 gives the full variable domain: NAGVMQNPRHLVRRRGQEARLRCSPMKGHSHVYWYRQLPEEGLKFMVYLQKENIIDESGMPKERFSAEFPKEGPSILRIQQVVRGDSAAYFCASSPTGGYQPQHFGDGTRLSIL.

V is TRBV15 and J is TRBJ2-4; unclear D gene. The CDR3 is 13 residues long. The germline V gene has CDR1 LNHNV and CDR2 YYDKDF (reference sequence). Deletions cut 4 bases from V and 9 bases from J, with 13 bases between. In DNA form, the CDR3 reads TGTGCCACCAGCATTCCTAGTCCCCCCATTCAGTACTTC. Translation gives CATSIPSPPIQYF.

The chain couples TRBV6-5 to TRBJ2-7, with D perhaps TRBD1 (6 bases). V gave up 6 bases and J gave up 5 bases, with 20 bases separating them. The CDR3 covers 15 residues. The germline V gene encodes CDR1 MNHEY and CDR2 SVGAGI. DNA of the CDR3: TGTGCCAGCAGCAGGGAAGGGGGAGCGTCGGACGAGCAGTACTTC. Translation gives CASSREGGASDEQYF.

This clone was observed once. This chain connects TRBV11-2 to TRBJ2-7; TRBD1 matches at 8 bases. The CDR3 consists of 14 residues. Losses at the gene ends were 1 base for V and 5 bases for J; bases not matched to a gene: 4. Germline V gives CDR1 SGHAT, CDR2 FQNNGV. CDR3 in amino acids: CASSLGDRLNEQYF. CDR3 DNA sequence: TGTGCCAGCAGCTTAGGGGACAGGCTCAACGAGCAGTACTTC.

The table lists this clone with a count of one. This chain uses TRBV11-2 with TRBJ1-2, with D possibly TRBD1 on 6 matching bases. Trimming left V 2 bases short and J 1 base short, with 11 bases between. This CDR3 region has 15 residues. Germline CDR1 reads SGHAT; CDR2 reads FQNNGV. Here the CDR3 reads CASSLLKGGNYGYTF. CDR3 nucleotides: TGTGCCAGCAGCTTACTAAAGGGGGGTAACTATGGCTACACCTTC.

This sequence joins TRBV6-5 and TRBJ1-1; D unresolved. Germline loops: CDR1 MNHEY, CDR2 SVGAGI. The CDR3 runs to 13 residues. V lost 6 bases to trimming and J lost 1 base, with 9 bases between them. The CDR3 bases are TGTGCCAGCAGACAGCCAGAGAACACTGAAGCTTTCTTT. Translated, it gives CASRQPENTEAFF.

A single count supports this clone. The chain has TRBV5-1 and TRBJ2-3; 8 nucleotides agree with TRBD1. This CDR3 contains 13 residues. Trimming took 5 bases from V and 4 from J; bases not matched to a gene: 3. Germline V gene sequence: CDR1 SGHRS, CDR2 YFSETQ. The CDR3 DNA reads TGCGCCAGCAGGGGACAGGACGCAGATACGCAGTATTTT. This encodes CASRGQDADTQYF.

The count of this clone is one. The chain couples TRBV6-5 to TRBJ2-1; TRBD2 matches 14 bases. Germline V CDR1 and CDR2: MNHEY, SVGAGI. The CDR3 has 15 amino acids. Trimming at V came to 4 bases and at J to 9 bases, leaving 5 bases not matched to a gene. The CDR3 DNA is TGTGCCAGCAGTTGGGGACTAGCGGGAGCGAGTGAGCAGTTCTTC. Translating it yields CASSWGLAGASEQFF.

Of note for this clone: At the DNA level, this CDR3 is encoded by other sequences in the same sample as well. The chain couples TRBV18 to TRBJ2-1, with 12 bases identical to TRBD2. V dropped 3 bases and J dropped 0; count of bases not matched to a gene: 3. This CDR3 region has 17 residues. The germline CDR1 and CDR2 sequences are KGHSH and LQKENI. In DNA form, the CDR3 reads TGTGCCAGCTCACCGACGACTAGCGGGAGCTCCTACAATGAGCAGTTCTTC. This gives the protein CASSPTTSGSSYNEQFF.

The genes are TRBV2 and TRBJ1-4, with D uncertain. CDR1 is SNHLY and CDR2 is FYNNEI in the germline V gene. The CDR3 loop spans 12 amino acids. The ends were cut back, 6 bases at V and 8 bases at J, with 10 bases in the middle. The CDR3 loop is CASRREGEKLFF. Written as DNA, the CDR3 is TGTGCCAGCAGGAGAGAAGGGGAAAAACTGTTTTTT.

This chain connects TRBV10-3 to TRBJ1-1, with D unresolved. V was trimmed by 7 bases and J by 3 bases, leaving 15 bases between them. CDR3 length equals 14 residues. CDR1 and CDR2 (germline): ENHRY, SYGVKD. The DNA of the CDR3 is TGTGCCATCAAGGGTCCGGTAGCGGACACTGAAGCTTTCTTT. It specifies CAIKGPVADTEAFF.

The chain links TRBV7-2 to TRBJ2-1; a weak D match, TRBD1 (5 bases). The V and J ends lost 6 bases and 2 bases respectively, with 14 bases between them. The CDR3 runs to 15 residues. From germline, CDR1 is SGHTA and CDR2 FQGNSA. Here the CDR3 reads CASRPGRAAYNEQFF. The CDR3, as DNA: TGTGCCAGCAGACCCGGCAGGGCGGCCTACAATGAGCAGTTCTTC.

V is TRBV15 and J is TRBJ1-3, with D possibly TRBD1 on 5 matching bases. Per germline, CDR1 LNHNV and CDR2 YYDKDF (reference sequence). The length of the CDR3 is 14 residues. V was trimmed by 5 bases and J by 2 bases, leaving 10 bases between them. The DNA of the CDR3 is TGTGCCACCAGCTCCGACAGTACTGGAAACACCATATATTTT. Translation gives CATSSDSTGNTIYF.

J is TRBJ1-2 and V is TRBV10-3, with D perhaps matching TRBD1 (6 bases). The germline CDR1 and CDR2 sequences are ENHRY and SYGVKD. This CDR3 is built from 13 residues. Between the trimmed V and J ends, which lost 3 bases and 8 bases, there was a span of 13 bases. The CDR3 DNA sequence: TGTGCCATCAGTGACCTCTTGGGGGGCGGCTACACCTTC. It translates to CAISDLLGGGYTF.

V and J are TRBV2 and TRBJ2-7; a weak D match, TRBD2 (5 bases). V lost 6 bases, J lost 2 bases, and 11 bases lay in between. Germline V gene data show CDR1 as SNHLY and CDR2 as FYNNEI. The CDR3 sequence is 13 residues long. The CDR3 sequence is CASSRGQTYEQYF. In DNA, the CDR3 is TGTGCCAGCAGCCGCGGGCAGACCTACGAGCAGTACTTC.

This clone was seen a single time. The chain employs TRBV6-5 and TRBJ2-2, with no clear D. The germline V and J ends were trimmed by 8 bases and 4 bases, with 5 bases remaining between them. The CDR3 length is 11 residues. Looked up from germline, CDR1 is MNHEY and CDR2 is SVGAGI. CDR3 loop: CASGVTGELFF. The CDR3 DNA reads as TGTGCCAGCGGCGTCACCGGGGAGCTGTTTTTT.